This T cell receptor beta chain was identified during a study of cytomegalovirus exposure and HLA in healthy donors. General study findings and limits: Both high specificity and high sensitivity reportedly marked the classifier's diagnosis of cytomegalovirus status. Most TCR beta V segments were productive about 90% or about 30% of the time in an earlier analysis.

The CDR3 contains 15 residues. The V segment lost 7 bases and the J segment 0 bases; nucleotides outside the gene matches: 4. Germline V lookup: CDR1 MDHEN, CDR2 SYDVKM. This clone has a handful of counts. Antigen specificity is unknown. PCR primers comprised 60 Vbeta and 13 Jbeta primers. Authors' analysis steps: Roughly 11 million of the 80 million or so unique TCR beta chains counted in a later analysis were shared. The repertoire was sequenced with immunoSEQ multiplex PCR; TCRdb's copy has only in-frame clones and lacks some. V, J and clone size were drawn from that table, and D and trimming were deduced from the DNA. The profile shows more than 95,000 clones, roughly 80% of them singletons.

This chain links TRBV28 with TRBJ2-3; 10 nucleotides align to TRBD2. The receptor was derived from a man aged 50 or older in good health and CMV-seropositive. Sequencing was carried out using PBMCs. Here the CDR3 reads CASMLAGASTDTQYF. The CDR3 bases are TGTGCCAGCATGCTAGCGGGGGCGAGCACAGATACGCAGTATTTT. Full variable domain (rest looked up from reference TRBV28 and TRBJ2-3): DVKVTQSSRYLVKRTGEKVFLECVQDMDHENMFWYRQDPGLGLRLIYFSYDVKMKEKGDIPEGYSVSREKKERFSLILESASTNQTSMYLCASMLAGASTDTQYFGPGTRLTVL.